These 13 T cell receptor beta chains came from one sample sequenced in a study of post-analysis software for immune sequencing data. General study results and limits: TRBV5-6, TRBV5-1 and TRBV20-1 were among about 5 TRBV segments more frequent in patients than controls.

Built from TCR beta cDNA, the libraries had unique molecular identifiers in them. TCRdb reprocessed the PCR reads via MiXCR and lists one record per CDR3 protein. Found here are roughly 700,000 distinct CDR3 sequences, 30% of them singletons; the top ten hold around 0.55%. Which antigens these TCRs recognize remains unknown. Sequencing input: blood. The receptors originated from a girl aged 5-17 years with multiple sclerosis.

The chain carries TRBV28 and TRBJ2-1; 11 nucleotides match TRBD2. V shed 2 bases and J 8 bases; nucleotides not matched to a gene: 5. The CDR3 loop spans 15 amino acids. The germline V gene encodes CDR1 MDHEN and CDR2 SYDVKM. The CDR3 nucleotides are TGTGCCAGCAGTTTACGGACTAGCGGGCTTGATGAGCAGTTCTTC. Its protein is CASSLRTSGLDEQFF.

V gene TRBV5-1 combines with J gene TRBJ2-6; either TRBD1 or TRBD2 may supply D (5 bases each). Trimming left V 4 bases short and J 0 bases short, with 17 bases between. This CDR3 contains 18 residues. Germline values: CDR1 SGHRS, CDR2 YFSETQ. The CDR3 sequence: CASSGTRDLGSGANVLTF. The CDR3 bases are TGCGCCAGCAGCGGAACAAGGGACCTTGGCTCTGGGGCCAACGTCCTGACTTTC.

This clonotype appeared a single time. V and J are TRBV20-1 and TRBJ2-1; 15 bases map to TRBD2. The V segment lost 4 bases and the J segment 0 bases; nucleotides outside the gene matches: 4. CDR1 is DFQATT and CDR2 is SNEGSKA in the germline V gene (reference sequence). CDR3 length: 17 residues. Written as DNA, the CDR3 is TGCAGTGCTAAGGGACTAGCGGGAGGCGGCTCCTACAATGAGCAGTTCTTC. It yields the protein CSAKGLAGGGSYNEQFF.

This clonotype was found a few times. The CDR3 DNA sequence: TGTGCCATCAGTGAGTCACAGGGTTGGGAGCAGTACTTC. Translating it yields CAISESQGWEQYF. The V gene is TRBV10-3, the J gene TRBJ2-7; a possible D gene is TRBD1 (6 bases). The V gene lost 0 bases and the J gene lost 7 bases, with 10 bases spanning the gap. The CDR3 sequence is 13 residues long. CDR1 is ENHRY and CDR2 is SYGVKD in the germline V gene.

This clonotype turned up a few times. This sequence joins TRBV29-1 and TRBJ2-1; tentatively, D is TRBD1 (5 bases). Germline lookup yields CDR1 SQVTM and CDR2 ANQGSEA. The V end lost 7 bases, the J end lost 7 bases, and 14 bases lay between the germline ends. The CDR3 consists of 12 residues. CDR3 sequence (DNA): TGCAGCGCACCGAGAAGACAGAATGAGCAGTTCTTC. Its translation: CSAPRRQNEQFF.

The chain links TRBV12-3 or TRBV12-4 to TRBJ2-7, with 12 bases aligning to TRBD1. The DNA matches TRBJ2-5 better at its end, which makes the J call doubtful. CDR3 size: 17 residues. The CDR3 DNA follows: TGTGCCAGCAGTTCCGGGACAGGGGGCAGGCAGCAAGAGACCCAGTACTTC. It yields the protein CASSSGTGGRQQETQYF.

This clonotype was seen more than once but under ten times. The CDR3: CSVERGTKAFF. CDR3 nucleotide sequence: TGCAGCGTTGAACGCGGGACGAAAGCTTTCTTT. This sequence joins TRBV29-1 and TRBJ1-1, with a possible D match to TRBD1 (5 bases). This CDR3 spans 11 amino acids. Trimming removed 2 bases from V and 9 bases from J, with 10 bases in between. Germline V lookup: CDR1 SQVTM, CDR2 ANQGSEA.

The rearrangement uses TRBV9 and TRBJ2-3; 10 bases are shared with TRBD2. Looked up from germline, CDR1 is SGDLS and CDR2 is YYNGEE. V was clipped by 2 bases and J by 3 bases; unmatched bases: 12. This CDR3 is built from 18 residues. CDR3 DNA sequence: TGTGCCAGCAGCGTGATCGACCGAGCGGGAGGGCCTACAGATACGCAGTATTTT. Protein: CASSVIDRAGGPTDTQYF.

The table lists this clonotype with many counts. The chain employs TRBV29-1 and TRBJ2-1, with no clear D. This CDR3 has 11 residues. Germline loops: CDR1 SQVTM, CDR2 ANQGSEA. V was trimmed by 4 bases and J by 8 bases, leaving 9 bases between them. CDR3 bases: TGCAGCGTTGGTCTTGGCCATGAGCAGTTCTTC. Translating gives CSVGLGHEQFF.

This clonotype showed up many times. The chain couples TRBV4-3 to TRBJ2-1, with 7 bases that match TRBD2. The V gene's germline CDR1 is LGHNA and CDR2 YSLEER. Losses at the gene ends were 1 base for V and 7 bases for J; bases not matched to a gene: 7. This CDR3 has 15 residues. CDR3 DNA: TGCGCCAGCAGCCAAGGTTTTTGGGGGGGAAATGAGCAGTTCTTC. This translates into CASSQGFWGGNEQFF.

This clonotype occurred a few times. For the CDR3, the DNA is TGTGCCAGCAGCCGATCCGGGACCTCCCTTCAGTACTTC. Protein sequence: CASSRSGTSLQYF. V gene TRBV14 combines with J gene TRBJ2-5; D possibly matches TRBD1 or TRBD2 (5 bases each). Germline-derived CDR1 and CDR2 are SGHDN and FVKESK. This CDR3 comprises 13 residues. V shed 4 bases and J shed 11 bases, with 17 bases lying between them.

As DNA, the CDR3 is TGCAGTGCTGCGTCGGGCGACGAGCAGTACTTC. Translation: CSAASGDEQYF. V gene TRBV20-1 combines with J gene TRBJ2-4; D gene uncertain. The J call may be in error: the DNA end matches TRBJ2-7 better. The CDR3 sequence is 11 residues long. Looked up from germline, CDR1 is DFQATT and CDR2 is SNEGSKA (reference sequence).

The chain carries TRBV3-1 and TRBJ1-1; no clear D. V shed 3 bases and J shed 11 bases, with 16 bases lying between them. The CDR3 runs to 13 residues. Germline V gives CDR1 LGHDT, CDR2 YNNKEL (reference sequence). The CDR3 loop is CASSHVYREDAFF. CDR3 bases: TGTGCCAGCAGCCACGTCTACCGGGAGGACGCTTTCTTT. The variable domain in full, with the rest retrieved from reference TRBV3-1 and TRBJ1-1, is DTAVSQTPKYLVTQMGNDKSIKCEQNLGHDTMYWYKQDSKKFLKIMFSYNNKELIINETVPNRFSPKSPDKAHLNLHINSLELGDSAVYFCASSHVYREDAFFGQGTRLTVV.